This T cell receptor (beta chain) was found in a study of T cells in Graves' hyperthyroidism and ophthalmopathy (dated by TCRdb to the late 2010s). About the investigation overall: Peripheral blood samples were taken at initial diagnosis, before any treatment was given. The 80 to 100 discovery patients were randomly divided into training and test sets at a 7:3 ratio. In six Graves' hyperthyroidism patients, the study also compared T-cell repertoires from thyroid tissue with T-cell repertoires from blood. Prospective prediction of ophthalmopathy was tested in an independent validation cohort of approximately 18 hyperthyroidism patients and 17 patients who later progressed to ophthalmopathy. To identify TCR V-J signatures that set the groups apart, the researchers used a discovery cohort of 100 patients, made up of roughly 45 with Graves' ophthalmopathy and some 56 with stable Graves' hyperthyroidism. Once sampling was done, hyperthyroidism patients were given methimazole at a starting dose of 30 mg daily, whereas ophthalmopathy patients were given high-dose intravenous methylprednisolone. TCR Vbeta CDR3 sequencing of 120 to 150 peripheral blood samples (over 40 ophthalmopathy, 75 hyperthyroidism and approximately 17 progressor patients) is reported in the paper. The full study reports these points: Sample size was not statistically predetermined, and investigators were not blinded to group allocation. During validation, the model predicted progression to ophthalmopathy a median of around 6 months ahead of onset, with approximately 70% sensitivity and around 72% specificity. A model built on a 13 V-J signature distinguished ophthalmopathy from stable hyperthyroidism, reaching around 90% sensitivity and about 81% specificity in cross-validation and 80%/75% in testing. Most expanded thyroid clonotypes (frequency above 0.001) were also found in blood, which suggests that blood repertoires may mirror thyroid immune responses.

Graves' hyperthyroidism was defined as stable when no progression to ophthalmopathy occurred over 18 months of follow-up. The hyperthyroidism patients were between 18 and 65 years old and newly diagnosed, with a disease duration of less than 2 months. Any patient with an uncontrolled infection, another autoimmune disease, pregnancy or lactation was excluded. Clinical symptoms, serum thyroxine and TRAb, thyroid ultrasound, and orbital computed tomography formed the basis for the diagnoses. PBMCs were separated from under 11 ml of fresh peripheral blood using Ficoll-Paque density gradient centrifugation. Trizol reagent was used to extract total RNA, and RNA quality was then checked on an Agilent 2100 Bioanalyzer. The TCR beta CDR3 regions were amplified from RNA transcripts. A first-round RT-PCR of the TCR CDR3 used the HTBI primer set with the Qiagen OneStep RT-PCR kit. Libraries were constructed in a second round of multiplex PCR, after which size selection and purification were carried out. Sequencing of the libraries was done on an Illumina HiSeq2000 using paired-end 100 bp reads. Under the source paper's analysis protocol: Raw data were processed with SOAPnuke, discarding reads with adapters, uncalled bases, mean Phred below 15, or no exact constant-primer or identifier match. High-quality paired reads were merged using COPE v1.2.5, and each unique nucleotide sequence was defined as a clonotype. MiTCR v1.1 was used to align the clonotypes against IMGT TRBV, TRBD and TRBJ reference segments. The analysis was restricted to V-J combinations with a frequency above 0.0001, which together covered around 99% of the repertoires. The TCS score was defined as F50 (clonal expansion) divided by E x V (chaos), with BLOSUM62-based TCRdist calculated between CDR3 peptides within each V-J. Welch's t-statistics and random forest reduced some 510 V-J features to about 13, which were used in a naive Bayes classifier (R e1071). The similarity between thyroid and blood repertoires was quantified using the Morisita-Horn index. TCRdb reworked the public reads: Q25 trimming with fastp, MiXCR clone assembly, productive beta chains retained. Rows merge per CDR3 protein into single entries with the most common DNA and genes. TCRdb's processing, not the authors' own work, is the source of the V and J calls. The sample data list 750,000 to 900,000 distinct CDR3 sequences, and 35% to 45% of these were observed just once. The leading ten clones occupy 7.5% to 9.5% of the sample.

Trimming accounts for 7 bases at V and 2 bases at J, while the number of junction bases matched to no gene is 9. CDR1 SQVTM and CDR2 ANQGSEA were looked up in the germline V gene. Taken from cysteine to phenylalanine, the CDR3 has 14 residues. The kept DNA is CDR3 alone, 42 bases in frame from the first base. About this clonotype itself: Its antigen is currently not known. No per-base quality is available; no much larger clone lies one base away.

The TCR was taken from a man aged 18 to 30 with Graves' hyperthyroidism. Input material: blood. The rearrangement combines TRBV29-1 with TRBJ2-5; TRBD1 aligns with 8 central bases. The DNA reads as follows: TGCAGCGCAAACTCCGGGACAGGACAAGAGACCCAGTACTTC. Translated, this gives CSANSGTGQETQYF.